The 24 T cell receptor beta chains below were found in one sample sequenced in a study of T cell responses to AZD1222 COVID-19 vaccine. Clones were read by immunoSEQ multiplex PCR, and TCRdb kept only the in-frame ones, dropping some. Among about 100,000 clones listed, about 86% were seen once. The source material was peripheral blood, sampled on day 0 of AZD1222 vaccination. The receptor source for this set is an adult in good health.

The chain has TRBV6-4 and TRBJ1-5; 10 bases match TRBD1. The V gene end was trimmed by 4 bases and the J gene end by 2 bases; junction bases not matched to a gene: 23. The germline V gene encodes CDR1 MRHNA and CDR2 SNTAGT. The CDR3 loop spans 22 amino acids. In DNA, the CDR3 is TGTGCCAGCAGTGGCTCCCGGGACAGGGGCATTATAGGTTCGGGTGGCAATCAGCCCCAGCATTTT. Translation gives CASSGSRDRGIIGSGGNQPQHF.

This chain connects TRBV4-2 to TRBJ1-3; 8 positions agree with TRBD1. The germline gives CDR1 LGHNA, CDR2 YNFKEQ. V was clipped by 0 bases and J by 4 bases; unmatched bases: 2. The CDR3 sequence is 15 residues long. DNA of the CDR3: TGTGCCAGCAGCCAAGAGACAGGGGCCGGAAACACCATATATTTT. Translation gives CASSQETGAGNTIYF.

The V and J genes are TRBV19 and TRBJ1-2; D perhaps matches TRBD1 (6 bases). Germline V gene sequence: CDR1 LNHDA, CDR2 SQIVND (reference sequence). Trimming left V 3 bases short and J 4 bases short, with 15 bases between. The CDR3 is 15 amino acids. The CDR3 here is CASSIRGRGTYGYTF. The DNA of the CDR3 is TGTGCCAGTAGTATCAGAGGCAGGGGAACCTATGGCTACACCTTC.

The rearrangement joins TRBV18 to TRBJ1-3; a weak D match, TRBD1 (5 bases). The CDR3 runs to 15 residues. The germline CDR1 and CDR2 sequences are KGHSH and LQKENI. V was shortened by 0 bases and J by 2 bases, with 8 bases between the two germline ends. CDR3 region: CASSPPGLAGNTIYF. CDR3 nucleotide sequence: TGTGCCAGCTCACCACCGGGACTAGCTGGAAACACCATATATTTT.

This rearrangement joins TRBV7-2 to TRBJ2-7, with no clear D. V lost 2 bases and J 3 bases, leaving 8 bases between the germline ends. The germline gives CDR1 SGHTA, CDR2 FQGNSA. The length of the CDR3 is 13 residues. The CDR3 DNA follows: TGTGCCAGCAGCTTAAGGGCGGTCTACGAGCAGTACTTC. The encoded protein is CASSLRAVYEQYF.

The chain combines TRBV5-1 with TRBJ1-6; TRBD1 agrees at 8 bases. The CDR3 totals 16 residues. Germline values: CDR1 SGHRS, CDR2 YFSETQ. V shed 2 bases and J 0 bases; nucleotides not matched to a gene: 1. This CDR3 reads CASSLQGGSYNSPLHF. The DNA of the CDR3 is TGCGCCAGCAGCTTACAGGGGGGCTCCTATAATTCACCCCTCCACTTT.

The chain couples TRBV15 to TRBJ1-2, with 9 positions matching TRBD1. J was trimmed by 8 bases and V by 5 bases; bases with no gene match: 15. The germline V gene has CDR1 LNHNV and CDR2 YYDKDF (reference sequence). The CDR3 consists of 16 residues. The CDR3: CATSPRVQGASGGYTF. The CDR3 coding sequence is TGTGCCACCAGCCCCAGGGTACAGGGGGCGAGTGGGGGCTACACCTTC.

V usage is TRBV11-2 and J usage is TRBJ2-1; 11 nucleotides line up with TRBD2. The germline gives CDR1 SGHAT, CDR2 FQNNGV. J lost 15 bases, V lost 0 bases, and 7 bases had no gene match. The CDR3 loop spans 14 amino acids. The CDR3 coding sequence is TGTGCCAGCAGCTTAGATCGACTAGCGGGGCCCCCGTTCTTC. Amino acid sequence: CASSLDRLAGPPFF.

This chain uses TRBV6-5 with TRBJ1-2; 7 nucleotides align to TRBD1. Trimming removed 2 bases from V and 8 bases from J; junction bases left unmatched: 5. In germline, CDR1 is MNHEY, CDR2 SVGAGI. The CDR3 covers 13 residues. The CDR3 region is CASSYRGLRGYTF. CDR3 coding DNA: TGTGCCAGCAGTTACAGGGGGCTTCGGGGCTACACCTTC.

The chain uses TRBV28 and TRBJ2-1, with TRBD2 matching over 12 bases. J was trimmed by 0 bases and V by 7 bases; bases with no gene match: 16. The CDR3 spans 20 residues. CDR1 is MDHEN, CDR2 SYDVKM, per germline. CDR3 in DNA: TGTGCCAGCAATCCTTACTGGCTAGCGGGGGGGAGGAGCTCCTACAATGAGCAGTTCTTC. Translating it yields CASNPYWLAGGRSSYNEQFF. Full variable domain (outside the CDR3, taken from reference TRBV28 and TRBJ2-1): DVKVTQSSRYLVKRTGEKVFLECVQDMDHENMFWYRQDPGLGLRLIYFSYDVKMKEKGDIPEGYSVSREKKERFSLILESASTNQTSMYLCASNPYWLAGGRSSYNEQFFGPGTRLTVL.

The rearrangement uses TRBV3-1 (or the pseudogene TRBV3-2) and TRBJ2-5, with 9 bases identical to TRBD2. V lost 4 bases, J lost 4 bases, and 7 bases stayed unmatched. CDR3 length: 15 amino acids. CDR1 and CDR2 (germline): LGHDT, YNNKEL (reference sequence). The CDR3 DNA is TGTGCCAGCAGCCGACAGAGCGGGGGGTCAGAGACCCAGTACTTC. Translation gives CASSRQSGGSETQYF.

The chain uses TRBV30 and TRBJ1-1, with 8 bases matching TRBD1. This CDR3 is built from 14 residues. The ends lost 3 bases at V and 5 bases at J; junction bases unmatched: 8. Germline V gene lookup returns CDR1 GTSNPN and CDR2 SVGIG (reference sequence). CDR3 DNA sequence: TGTGCCTGGAGGGTAACAGGGGGTTGTACTGAAGCTTTCTTT. It is translated as CAWRVTGGCTEAFF. Combining the CDR3 with reference TRBV30 and TRBJ1-1 gives the whole variable domain SQTIHQWPATLVQPVGSPLSLECTVEGTSNPNLYWYRQAAGRGLQLLFYSVGIGQISSEVPQNLSASRPQDRQFILSSKKLLLSDSGFYLCAWRVTGGCTEAFFGQGTRLTVV.

V and J are TRBV25-1 and TRBJ1-2; 10 bases match TRBD1. V was pared by 4 bases and J by 8 bases, with 7 bases of the junction left unmatched. The CDR3 covers 14 residues. Germline V CDR1 and CDR2: MGHDK, SYGVNS. CDR3 nucleotide sequence: TGTGCCAGCAGTGCCCGACAGGGGGCTGGGGGCTACACCTTC. It codes for CASSARQGAGGYTF.

V is TRBV7-3 and J is TRBJ2-3; TRBD2 agrees at 9 bases. The CDR3 length is 16 residues. The trim removed 2 bases at V and 4 bases at J, leaving 7 bases unmatched. The germline gives CDR1 SGHTA, CDR2 FQGTGA. The DNA of the CDR3 is TGTGCCAGCAGCTTACGAGCTAGCGGGGTTGCAGATACGCAGTATTTT. It translates to CASSLRASGVADTQYF.

The chain is built from TRBV5-4 and TRBJ2-5; 11 bases map to TRBD2. Per germline, CDR1 SGHNT and CDR2 YYREEE (reference sequence). The CDR3 length is 18 residues. V was clipped by 2 bases and J by 1 base; unmatched bases: 10. DNA of the CDR3: TGTGCCAGCAGCTTTGAGGGGCTAGCGGGGGGTCGCCAAGAGACCCAGTACTTC. Translation gives CASSFEGLAGGRQETQYF.

The rearrangement uses TRBV18 and TRBJ1-5; D is ambiguous. The CDR3 has 13 residues. Trimming stripped 5 bases from V and 5 bases from J, with 10 bases between. Germline V lookup: CDR1 KGHSH, CDR2 LQKENI. The CDR3 reads CASSFRGDQPQHF. CDR3 sequence (DNA): TGTGCCAGCTCATTCCGTGGGGATCAGCCCCAGCATTTT.

The chain joins TRBV7-9 to TRBJ2-5, with 9 bases fitting TRBD1. This CDR3 has 14 amino acids. Trimming took 5 bases from V and 4 from J; bases not matched to a gene: 5. CDR1 is SEHNR and CDR2 is FQNEAQ in the germline V gene (reference sequence). CDR3 sequence reads: CASSKQGARETQYF. CDR3 DNA sequence: TGTGCCAGCAGCAAACAGGGGGCTCGAGAGACCCAGTACTTC. The full variable domain, its missing parts supplied by reference TRBV7-9 and TRBJ2-5, is DTGVSQNPRHKITKRGQNVTFRCDPISEHNRLYWYRQTLGQGPEFLTYFQNEAQLEKSRLLSDRFSAERPKGSFSTLEIQRTEQGDSAMYLCASSKQGARETQYFGPGTRLLVL.

This clone was counted a few times. V and J are TRBV6-6 and TRBJ1-6; D gene uncertain. The CDR3 has 16 residues. The V end was cut by 4 bases, the J end by 0 bases, with 10 bases between. Germline V CDR1 and CDR2: MNHNY, SVGAGI (reference sequence). The CDR3 DNA follows: TGTGCCAGCAGTTCTCGCCTTTCCTCCTATAATTCACCCCTCCACTTT. Translation gives CASSSRLSSYNSPLHF.

V usage is TRBV3-1 (or the pseudogene TRBV3-2) and J usage is TRBJ2-3; possibly TRBD1 for D (6 bases). Per germline, CDR1 LGHDT and CDR2 YNNKEL (reference sequence). The V and J ends lost 2 bases and 3 bases respectively, with 9 bases between them. CDR3 length: 14 residues. CDR3 in amino acids: CASSQTGRTDTQYF. In DNA form, the CDR3 reads TGTGCCAGCAGCCAAACAGGGAGAACAGATACGCAGTATTTT.

The rearrangement links TRBV18 to TRBJ1-4, with D perhaps TRBD1 (5 bases). CDR3 length equals 12 residues. V lost 0 bases and J 12 bases, leaving 8 bases between the germline ends. The germline V gene encodes CDR1 KGHSH and CDR2 LQKENI. The CDR3 region has the DNA TGTGCCAGCTCACCACCTTCGGGGGAACTGTTTTTT. This gives the protein CASSPPSGELFF.

This chain joins TRBV1 and TRBJ2-3; TRBD2, the table's D call, lacks a check against the DNA. TRBV1 is a known pseudogene. This CDR3 is built from 16 residues. The chain's CDR3 is CTSSQDAAEITDTQYF. The DNA for the CDR3 is TGCACCAGCAGCCAAGATGCGGCCGAAATCACAGATACGCAGTATTTT.

This chain connects TRBV29-1 to TRBJ1-3, with no clear D. CDR1 is SQVTM, CDR2 ANQGSEA, per germline. The CDR3 totals 12 residues. V lost 0 bases and J lost 4, with 4 bases in between. CDR3: CSVEEGGNTIYF. CDR3 coding DNA: TGCAGCGTTGAAGAGGGCGGAAACACCATATATTTT.

This clone was counted a single time. The CDR3 here is CSVSFRVNNEQFF. CDR3 nucleotides: TGCAGCGTTTCATTCAGGGTTAACAATGAGCAGTTCTTC. This sequence joins TRBV29-1 and TRBJ2-1; TRBD1 is a possible D gene (5 bases). The CDR3 has 13 residues. Looked up from germline, CDR1 is SQVTM and CDR2 is ANQGSEA. With 5 bases removed from V and 5 bases from J, the gap between germline ends came to 13 bases.

In its sample, this clone was seen a few times. The gene calls are TRBV27 and TRBJ2-1; TRBD1 matches 10 bases. From germline, CDR1 is MNHEY and CDR2 SMNVEV (reference sequence). Trimming cost V 1 base and J 6 bases; bases outside gene matches: 6. This CDR3 has 16 amino acids. CDR3 in amino acids: CASSLWGQGNGNEQFF. The DNA for the CDR3 is TGTGCCAGCAGTTTATGGGGACAGGGGAACGGCAATGAGCAGTTCTTC.